These T cell receptor beta chains were read from a single sample in a study of blood T cell repertoires in COVID-19. Profiling relied on immunoSEQ multiplex PCR, and the TCRdb table lists in-frame clones only, not all of them. Of fewer than 200,000 clones in the sample, approximately 85% were seen once. The specimen sequenced was peripheral blood. These receptors came from a man in his forties or fifties with acute or convalescent COVID-19. CDR3s include the opening cysteine and the closing phenylalanine or tryptophan. A D gene is named only where the DNA matches it firmly. Rows give clone size only sometimes, using once, few, many, or a class for an expanded clone.

>14|TRBJ1-2|TRBD1|-|TRBV7-8
CASSLDDRVYGYTF
TGTGCCAGCAGCTTAGACGACAGGGTCTATGGCTACACCTTC
>16|TRBJ2-1|TRBD1|-|TRBV6-2/TRBV6-3
CASSKTTGQGLGEQFF
TGTGCCAGCAGTAAAACAACGGGACAGGGATTAGGTGAGCAGTTCTTC
>15|TRBJ1-2|-|-|TRBV4-3
CASSQDIGQHYGYTF
TGCGCCAGCAGCCAAGATATAGGACAGCACTATGGCTACACCTTC
>12|TRBJ2-7|TRBD1|-|TRBV19
CASSQQGYEQYF
TGTGCCAGTAGTCAACAGGGGTACGAGCAGTACTTC
>16|TRBJ2-5|TRBD2|once|TRBV14
CASSQGEGLGEETQYF
TGTGCCAGCAGCCAAGGTGAGGGACTAGGAGAAGAGACCCAGTACTTC
>13|TRBJ2-7|-|-|TRBV3-1/TRBV3-2
CASSQDLTGEQYF
TGTGCCAGCAGCCAAGATCTCACGGGAGAGCAGTACTTC
>14|TRBJ1-1|-|-|TRBV5-1
CASSPGSSNTEAFF
TGCGCCAGCAGCCCGGGGAGTTCGAACACTGAAGCTTTCTTT
>15|TRBJ2-2|-|-|TRBV5-4
CASRTTGANTGELFF
TGTGCCAGCAGGACGACAGGCGCGAACACCGGGGAGCTGTTTTTT
>16|TRBJ1-2|TRBD1|-|TRBV3-1/TRBV3-2
CASSQRTGVHGYGYTF
TGTGCCAGCAGCCAAAGGACAGGGGTTCATGGCTATGGCTACACCTTC
>13|TRBJ1-5|-|-|TRBV5-1
CASSLDSRQPQHF
TGCGCCAGCAGCTTGGACAGTAGGCAGCCCCAGCATTTT
>13|TRBJ1-2|-|once|TRBV5-4
CASSPMQGPGYTF
TGTGCCAGCAGCCCCATGCAGGGTCCTGGCTACACCTTC
>15|TRBJ1-1|TRBD1|few|TRBV28
CASSLQTGTNTEAFF
TGTGCCAGCAGTCTTCAGACAGGGACGAACACTGAAGCTTTCTTT
>15|TRBJ1-2|-|-|TRBV9
CASSPITSRNYGYTF
TGTGCCAGCAGCCCTATCACCTCGAGGAACTATGGCTACACCTTC
>14|TRBJ2-1|TRBD1|-|TRBV2
CASSAGTGGNEQFF
TGTGCCAGCAGTGCCGGGACAGGGGGGAATGAGCAGTTCTTC
>17|TRBJ1-5|-|many|TRBV28
CASSPPPRVRSNQPQHF
TGTGCCAGCAGTCCCCCACCCCGGGTTAGGAGCAATCAGCCCCAGCATTTT
>18|TRBJ1-4|TRBD1|-|TRBV19
CASSSRTGGSATNEKLFF
TGTGCCAGTAGTAGCCGGACAGGGGGCTCTGCAACTAATGAAAAACTGTTTTTT
>15|TRBJ2-7|-|-|TRBV6-2/TRBV6-3
CASSYGGRSSYEQYF
TGTGCCAGCAGTTACGGCGGTCGAAGCTCCTACGAGCAGTACTTC
>14|TRBJ1-1|-|-|TRBV2
CASSLHRANTEAFF
TGTGCCAGCAGCCTTCACAGGGCGAACACTGAAGCTTTCTTT
>13|TRBJ2-7|-|-|TRBV19
CASSMEHFYEQYF
TGTGCCAGTAGTATGGAGCACTTCTACGAGCAGTACTTC
>18|TRBJ2-2|TRBD2|-|TRBV4-3
CASSQEGTSGLNTGELFF
TGCGCCAGCAGCCAAGAAGGGACTAGCGGGTTGAACACCGGGGAGCTGTTTTTT
>14|TRBJ1-3|-|-|TRBV30
CAWSREGGGNTIYF
TGTGCCTGGAGTCGGGAAGGAGGAGGAAACACCATATATTTT
>17|TRBJ1-2|TRBD1|-|TRBV18
CASSPADRGKLSYGYTF
TGTGCCAGCTCACCCGCGGACAGGGGCAAGTTGAGTTATGGCTACACCTTC